This T cell receptor beta chain comes out of a study of shared clonotypes between healthy human individuals. Assay used: immunoSEQ multiplex PCR; TCRdb lists only in-frame clones, some missing. In the table there are roughly 2.2 million clones, approximately 93% of which are singletons. The CDR3 is 16 amino acids. Sequencing input: naive CD4+ T cells from PBMCs. Regarding subset: CD45RA+ positively selected. This receptor was taken from a man younger than 35 in good health. Some clones in this sample may be carry-over from other donors' samples. The V call is TRBV21-1, the J call TRBJ2-4. TRBV21-1 constitutes a pseudogene. CDR3 nucleotides: TGTGCCAGCAGCCCCAAGCAAGGCCAAGCCAAAAACATTCAGTACTTC. This encodes CASSPKQGQAKNIQYF.